This T cell receptor (beta chain) was captured in a study of blood T cell repertoires in COVID-19. The wider study: Acute and convalescent COVID-19 samples came from the United States, Italy and Spain.

Looked up from germline, CDR1 is SGHDT and CDR2 is YYEEEE. The CDR3 length is 12 residues. With 4 bases clipped from V and 6 bases from J, the junction kept 1 base outside the gene matches. Original analysis: For nucleated cells, counts were estimated from reference gene primer amplification. Generated by immunoSEQ multiplex PCR, the TCRdb table keeps only in-frame clones and is missing some. V and J calls and clone size are as listed in that table; D and trimming were resolved from the DNA. This table has roughly 350,000 clones, around 91% appearing once. The clonotype was recovered from a woman under 30 who had recovered from COVID-19. The chain is built from TRBV5-6 and TRBJ2-1; 7 bases agree with TRBD1. Sequencing input: peripheral blood. This CDR3 is CASSHRGNEQFF. The DNA for the CDR3 is TGTGCCAGCAGCCACAGGGGCAATGAGCAGTTCTTC.